This T cell receptor (beta chain) was sequenced for a study of PD-L1 blockade in urothelial cancer. The wider study: Once treatment had started, blood was analyzed at 3 weeks (second dose) and again at 6 weeks.

Urothelial carcinoma affected the patients, and it was locally advanced or metastatic. Each PCR contained spiked-in synthetic TCR analog templates. Using immunoSEQ multiplex PCR, the repertoire was profiled, and TCRdb retains in-frame clones only, with some absent. Among about 100,000 clones listed, around 93% were seen once. Turning to this clone: Its antigen is as yet unknown.

Study outcomes and limitations: Tumor-associated clones in the blood of durable-benefit patients grew more at 3 weeks.

Sequenced here: PBMCs, sampled around atezolizumab (anti-PD-L1) treatment. The TCR sequence derives from a woman aged 80 or older with urothelial cancer.

The CDR3 nucleotides read TGTGCCAGCTCGTCAGCAGCCGGTGGGAGGGCAGAGACCCAGTACTTC. Residues: CASSSAAGGRAETQYF. The chain couples TRBV18 to TRBJ2-5; 7 positions match TRBD2. The CDR3 sequence is 16 residues long. With 6 bases clipped from V and 4 bases from J, the junction kept 14 bases outside the gene matches. Per germline, CDR1 KGHSH and CDR2 LQKENI.